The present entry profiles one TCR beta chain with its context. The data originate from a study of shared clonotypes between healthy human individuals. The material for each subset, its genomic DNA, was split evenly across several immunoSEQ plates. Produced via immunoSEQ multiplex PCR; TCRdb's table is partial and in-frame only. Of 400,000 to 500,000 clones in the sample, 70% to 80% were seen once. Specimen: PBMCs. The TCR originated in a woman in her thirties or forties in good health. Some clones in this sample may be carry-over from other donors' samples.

The DNA for the CDR3 is TGTGCCAGCAGCTTAGTGGGCAGCCGTAATGAAAAACTGTTTTTT. Protein: CASSLVGSRNEKLFF. The chain couples TRBV7-2 to TRBJ1-4; D gene uncertain. The CDR3 is 15 residues long. The V end was cut by 1 base, the J end by 4 bases, with 10 bases between. Germline V lookup: CDR1 SGHTA, CDR2 FQGNSA.